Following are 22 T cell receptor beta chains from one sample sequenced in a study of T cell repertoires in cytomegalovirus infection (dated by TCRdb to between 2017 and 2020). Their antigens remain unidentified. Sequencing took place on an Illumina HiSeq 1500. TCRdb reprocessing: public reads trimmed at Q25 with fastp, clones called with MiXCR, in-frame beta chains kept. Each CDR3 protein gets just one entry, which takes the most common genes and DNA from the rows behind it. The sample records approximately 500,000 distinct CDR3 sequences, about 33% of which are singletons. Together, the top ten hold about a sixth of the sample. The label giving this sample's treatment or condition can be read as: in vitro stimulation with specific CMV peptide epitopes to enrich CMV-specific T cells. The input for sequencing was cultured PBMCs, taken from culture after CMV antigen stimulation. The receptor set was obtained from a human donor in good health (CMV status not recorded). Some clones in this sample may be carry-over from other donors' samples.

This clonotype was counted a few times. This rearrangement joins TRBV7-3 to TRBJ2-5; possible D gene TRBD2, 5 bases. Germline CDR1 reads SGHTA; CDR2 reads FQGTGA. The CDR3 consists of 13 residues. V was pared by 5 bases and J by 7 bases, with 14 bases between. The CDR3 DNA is TGTGCCAGCAGCCCCACGAACGGAGGGACCCAGTACTTC. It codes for CASSPTNGGTQYF. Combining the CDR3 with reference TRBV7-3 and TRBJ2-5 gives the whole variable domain GAGVSQTPSNKVTEKGKYVELRCDPISGHTALYWYRQSLGQGPEFLIYFQGTGAADDSGLPNDRFFAVRPEGSVSTLKIQRTERGDSAVYLCASSPTNGGTQYFGPGTRLLVL.

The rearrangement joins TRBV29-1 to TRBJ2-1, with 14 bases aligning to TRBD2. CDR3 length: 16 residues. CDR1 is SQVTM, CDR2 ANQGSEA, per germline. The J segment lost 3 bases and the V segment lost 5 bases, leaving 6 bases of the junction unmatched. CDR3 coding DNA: TGCAGCGTTTCCGGACTAGCGGGAGGACTCTACAATGAGCAGTTCTTC. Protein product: CSVSGLAGGLYNEQFF.

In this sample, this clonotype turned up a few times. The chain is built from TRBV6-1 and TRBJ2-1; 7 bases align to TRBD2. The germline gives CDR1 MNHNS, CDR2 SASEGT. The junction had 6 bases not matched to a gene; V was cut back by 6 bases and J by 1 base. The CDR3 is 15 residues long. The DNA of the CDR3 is TGTGCCAGCAGGTATTGGCGGGAGTCCTACAATGAGCAGTTCTTC. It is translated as CASRYWRESYNEQFF.

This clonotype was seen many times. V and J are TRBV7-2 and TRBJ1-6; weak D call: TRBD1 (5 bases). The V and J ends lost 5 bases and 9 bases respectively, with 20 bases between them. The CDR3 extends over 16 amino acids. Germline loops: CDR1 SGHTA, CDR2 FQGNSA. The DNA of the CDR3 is TGTGCCAGCAGCCAAACAGGCGGGGCAGGGAGTTCACCCCTCCACTTT. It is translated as CASSQTGGAGSSPLHF.

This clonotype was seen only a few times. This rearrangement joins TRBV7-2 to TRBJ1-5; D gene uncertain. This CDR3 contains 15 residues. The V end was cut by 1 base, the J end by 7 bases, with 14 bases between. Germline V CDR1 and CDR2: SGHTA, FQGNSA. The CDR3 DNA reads TGTGCCAGCAGCTTAGATGCCCTAGATAGACAGCCCCAGCATTTT. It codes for CASSLDALDRQPQHF.

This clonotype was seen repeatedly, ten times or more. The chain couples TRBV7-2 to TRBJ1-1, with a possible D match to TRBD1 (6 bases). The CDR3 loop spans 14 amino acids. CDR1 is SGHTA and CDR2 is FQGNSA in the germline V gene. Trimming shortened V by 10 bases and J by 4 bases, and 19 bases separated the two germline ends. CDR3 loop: CATRPGGKFTEAFF. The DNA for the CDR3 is TGTGCCACCCGTCCGGGGGGCAAATTCACTGAAGCTTTCTTT.

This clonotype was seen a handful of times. In nucleotides, the CDR3 is TGTGCCAGCATCGGACGGAGCCAAGAGACCCAGTACTTC. Its protein is CASIGRSQETQYF. The V and J genes are TRBV6-6 and TRBJ2-5; D unclear. V lost 7 bases and J 1 base, leaving 10 bases between the germline ends. Germline-derived CDR1 and CDR2 are MNHNY and SVGAGI (reference sequence). The CDR3 has 13 residues.

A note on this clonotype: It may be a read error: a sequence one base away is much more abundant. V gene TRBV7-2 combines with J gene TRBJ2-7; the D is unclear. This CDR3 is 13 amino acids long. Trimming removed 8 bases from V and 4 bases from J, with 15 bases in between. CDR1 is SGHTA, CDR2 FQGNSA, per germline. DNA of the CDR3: TGTGCCAGCGGCTCCCCGAACATGTACGAGCAGTACTTC. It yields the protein CASGSPNMYEQYF. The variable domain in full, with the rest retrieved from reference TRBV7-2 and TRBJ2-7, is GAGVSQSPSNKVTEKGKDVELRCDPISGHTALYWYRQSLGQGLEFLIYFQGNSAPDKSGLPSDRFSAERTGGSVSTLTIQRTQQEDSAVYLCASGSPNMYEQYFGPGTRLTVT.

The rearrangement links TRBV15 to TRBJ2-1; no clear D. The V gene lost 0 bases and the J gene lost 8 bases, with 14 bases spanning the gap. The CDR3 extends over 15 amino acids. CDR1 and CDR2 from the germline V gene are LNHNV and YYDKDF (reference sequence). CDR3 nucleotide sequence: TGTGCCACCAGCAGAGATCCCCTAGGGCTGGATGAGCAGTTCTTC. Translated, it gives CATSRDPLGLDEQFF.

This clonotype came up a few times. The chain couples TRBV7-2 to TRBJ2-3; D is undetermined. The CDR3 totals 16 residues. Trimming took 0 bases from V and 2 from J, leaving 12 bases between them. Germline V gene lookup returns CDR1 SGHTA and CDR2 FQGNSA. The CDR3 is CASSLALARSTDTQYF. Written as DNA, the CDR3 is TGTGCCAGCAGCTTAGCGCTCGCACGTTCCACAGATACGCAGTATTTT.

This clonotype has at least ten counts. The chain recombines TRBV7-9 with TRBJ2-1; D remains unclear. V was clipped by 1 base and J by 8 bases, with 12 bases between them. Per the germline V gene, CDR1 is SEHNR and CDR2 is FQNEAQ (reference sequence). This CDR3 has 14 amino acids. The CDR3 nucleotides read TGTGCCAGCAGCTTAGGAGGTGGGATTGATGAGCAGTTCTTC. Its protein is CASSLGGGIDEQFF. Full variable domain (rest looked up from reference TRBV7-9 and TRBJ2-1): DTGVSQNPRHKITKRGQNVTFRCDPISEHNRLYWYRQTLGQGPEFLTYFQNEAQLEKSRLLSDRFSAERPKGSFSTLEIQRTEQGDSAMYLCASSLGGGIDEQFFGPGTRLTVL.

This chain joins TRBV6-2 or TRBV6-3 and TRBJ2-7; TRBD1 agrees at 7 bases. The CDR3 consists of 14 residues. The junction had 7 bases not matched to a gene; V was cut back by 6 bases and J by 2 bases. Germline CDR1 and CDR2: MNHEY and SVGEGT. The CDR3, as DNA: TGTGCCAGCAGCCTGGGACAGCAAACCTACGAGCAGTACGTC. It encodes CASSLGQQTYEQYV.

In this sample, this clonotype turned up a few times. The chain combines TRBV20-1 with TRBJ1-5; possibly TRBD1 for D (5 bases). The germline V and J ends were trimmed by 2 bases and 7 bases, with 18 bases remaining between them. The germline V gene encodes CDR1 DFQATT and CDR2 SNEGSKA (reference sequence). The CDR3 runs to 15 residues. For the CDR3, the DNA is TGCAGTGCTAGACGTGTATGGGGGGAAGGCCAGCCCCAGCATTTT. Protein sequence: CSARRVWGEGQPQHF.

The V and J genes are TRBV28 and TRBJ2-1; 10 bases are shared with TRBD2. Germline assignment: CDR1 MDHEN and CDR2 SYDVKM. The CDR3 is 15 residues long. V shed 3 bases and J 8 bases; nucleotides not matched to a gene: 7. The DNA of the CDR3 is TGTGCCAGCAGTTTCCCTAGCGGGAGTAGAGATGAGCAGTTCTTC. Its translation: CASSFPSGSRDEQFF.

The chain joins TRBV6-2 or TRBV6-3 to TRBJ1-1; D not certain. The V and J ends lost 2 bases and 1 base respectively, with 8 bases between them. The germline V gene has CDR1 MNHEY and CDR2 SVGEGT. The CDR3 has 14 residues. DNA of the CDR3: TGTGCCAGCAGTTACCTAGGGTCGAACACTGAAGCTTTCTTT. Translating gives CASSYLGSNTEAFF.

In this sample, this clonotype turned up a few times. Written as DNA, the CDR3 is TGTGCCAGCAGTGCCGGGACAGGGGGCACTGAAGCTTTCTTT. Translated, it gives CASSAGTGGTEAFF. The gene calls are TRBV6-4 and TRBJ1-1, with 11 bases identical to TRBD1. In germline, CDR1 is MRHNA, CDR2 SNTAGT. This CDR3 contains 14 residues. Unmatched junction bases numbered 2, after V lost 4 bases and J lost 4 bases.

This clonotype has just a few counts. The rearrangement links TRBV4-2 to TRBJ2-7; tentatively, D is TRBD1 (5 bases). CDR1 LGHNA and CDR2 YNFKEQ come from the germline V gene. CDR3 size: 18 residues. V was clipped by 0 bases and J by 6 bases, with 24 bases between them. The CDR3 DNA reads TGTGCCAGCAGCCAAGAAGGGGCGTGGAATAGGGTATCGGGCGAGCAGTACTTC. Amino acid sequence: CASSQEGAWNRVSGEQYF.

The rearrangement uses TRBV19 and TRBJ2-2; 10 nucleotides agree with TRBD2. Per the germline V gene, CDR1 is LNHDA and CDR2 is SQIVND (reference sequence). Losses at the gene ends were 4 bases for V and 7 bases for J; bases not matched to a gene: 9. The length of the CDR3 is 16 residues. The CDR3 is CASSTKAGGPIGELFF. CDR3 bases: TGTGCCAGTAGTACCAAAGCGGGAGGGCCAATCGGGGAGCTGTTTTTT.

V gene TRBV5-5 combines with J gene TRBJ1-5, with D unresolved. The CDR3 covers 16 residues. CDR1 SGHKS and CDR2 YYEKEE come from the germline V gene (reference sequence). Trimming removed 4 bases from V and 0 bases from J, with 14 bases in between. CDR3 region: CASSLGNDLSNQPQHF. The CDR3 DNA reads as TGTGCCAGCAGCCTCGGAAACGACCTTAGCAATCAGCCCCAGCATTTT.

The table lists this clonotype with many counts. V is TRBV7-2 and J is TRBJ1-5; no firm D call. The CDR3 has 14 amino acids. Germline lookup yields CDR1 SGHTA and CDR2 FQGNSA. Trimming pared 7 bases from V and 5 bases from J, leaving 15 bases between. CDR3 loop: CASTAGSGDQPQHF. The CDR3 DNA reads TGTGCCAGCACCGCGGGGTCGGGAGATCAGCCCCAGCATTTT.

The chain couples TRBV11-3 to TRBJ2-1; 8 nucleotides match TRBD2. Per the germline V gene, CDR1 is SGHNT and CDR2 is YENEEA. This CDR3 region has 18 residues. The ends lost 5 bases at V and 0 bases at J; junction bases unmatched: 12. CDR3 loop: CASSQGIAGWDSYNEQFF. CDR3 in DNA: TGTGCCAGCAGCCAGGGAATAGCGGGATGGGACTCCTACAATGAGCAGTTCTTC. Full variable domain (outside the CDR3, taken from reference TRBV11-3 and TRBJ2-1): EAGVVQSPRYKIIEKKQPVAFWCNPISGHNTLYWYLQNLGQGPELLIRYENEEAVDDSQLPKDRFSAERLKGVDSTLKIQPAELGDSAVYLCASSQGIAGWDSYNEQFFGPGTRLTVL.

For the CDR3, the DNA is TGTGCCAGCAGCTTAGCGAACAGGGGCACTGAAGCTTTCTTT. It specifies CASSLANRGTEAFF. The chain links TRBV7-2 to TRBJ1-1, with 7 bases fitting TRBD1. V lost 0 bases and J lost 4; bases outside the gene matches: 2. Germline CDR1 is SGHTA and CDR2 is FQGNSA. CDR3 length equals 14 residues.